This TCR beta chain was identified in a study of cytomegalovirus exposure and HLA in healthy donors. The study, taken as a whole, reports: The presence/absence work took it that sequencing depth was about the same across donors. With later analysis, a missense DCLRE1C variant became linked to TCR beta V- and J-gene trimming.

With respect to this clone: Its antigen remains unidentified.

This PCR relied on a set of 60 Vbeta primers and 13 Jbeta primers. Source study methods: Counted up in a later analysis, unique TCR beta chains came to roughly 80 million, with around 10 million shared. The assay was immunoSEQ multiplex PCR, and TCRdb's table has in-frame clones only and misses some. Clone size and the V and J calls come from that table; the DNA yielded D and trimming. The listing contains roughly 75,000 clones. Nominal health characterized the donors when sampled, though unrecorded immune exposures were likely. Germline CDR1 and CDR2: MNHNS and SASEGT. CDR3 size: 15 residues. The V and J ends lost 1 base and 6 bases respectively, with 12 bases between them.

V is TRBV6-1 and J is TRBJ2-2; tentative D call: TRBD2 (6 bases). Sequenced material: PBMCs. The receptor's source is a boy younger than 18 in good health and CMV-seronegative. The CDR3 DNA reads TGTGCCAGCAGTGAAGTGCGTGGGGGGTCCGGGGAGCTGTTTTTT. This translates into CASSEVRGGSGELFF.